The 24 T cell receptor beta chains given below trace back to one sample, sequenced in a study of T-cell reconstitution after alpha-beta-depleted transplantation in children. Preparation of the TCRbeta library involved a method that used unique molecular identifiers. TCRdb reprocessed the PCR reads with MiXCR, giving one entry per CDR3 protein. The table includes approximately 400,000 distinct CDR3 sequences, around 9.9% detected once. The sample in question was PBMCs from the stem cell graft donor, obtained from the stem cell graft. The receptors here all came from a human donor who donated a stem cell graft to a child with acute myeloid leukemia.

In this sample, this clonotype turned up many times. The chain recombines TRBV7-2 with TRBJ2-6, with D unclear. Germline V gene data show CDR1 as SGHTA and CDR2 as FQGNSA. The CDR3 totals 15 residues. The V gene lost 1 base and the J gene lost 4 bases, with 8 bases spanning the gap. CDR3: CASSLVLGGANVLTF. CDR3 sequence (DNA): TGTGCCAGCAGCTTAGTGCTGGGGGGGGCCAACGTCCTGACTTTC.

CDR3 in DNA: TGTGCCAGCAGCCAGGCCGGGACTAGCGGCTACAATGAGCAGTTCTTC. It encodes CASSQAGTSGYNEQFF. This sequence joins TRBV4-2 and TRBJ2-1, with 11 bases fitting TRBD2. This CDR3 has 16 residues. Germline V gives CDR1 LGHNA, CDR2 YNFKEQ. V gave up 3 bases and J gave up 3 bases; unmatched junction bases: 4.

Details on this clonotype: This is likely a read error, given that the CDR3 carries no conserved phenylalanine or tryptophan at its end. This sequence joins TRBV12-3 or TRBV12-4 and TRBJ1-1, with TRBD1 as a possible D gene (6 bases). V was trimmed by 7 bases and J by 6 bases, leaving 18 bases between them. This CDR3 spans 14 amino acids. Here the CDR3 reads CASTQGQGGPEAFL. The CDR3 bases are TGTGCCAGCACTCAGGGACAAGGGGGGCCTGAAGCTTTCTTG.

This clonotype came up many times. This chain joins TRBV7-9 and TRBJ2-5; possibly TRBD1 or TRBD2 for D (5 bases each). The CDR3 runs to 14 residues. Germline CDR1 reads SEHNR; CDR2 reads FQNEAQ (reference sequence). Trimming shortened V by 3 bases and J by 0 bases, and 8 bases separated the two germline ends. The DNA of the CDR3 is TGTGCCAGCAGCTTGGGGGAGTACCAAGAGACCCAGTACTTC. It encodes CASSLGEYQETQYF.

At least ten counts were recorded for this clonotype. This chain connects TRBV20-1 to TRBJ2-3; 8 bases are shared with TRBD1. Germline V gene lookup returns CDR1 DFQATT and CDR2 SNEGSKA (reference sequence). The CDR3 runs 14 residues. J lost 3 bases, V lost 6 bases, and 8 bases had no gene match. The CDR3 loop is CSAAGQGRTDTQYF. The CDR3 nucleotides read TGCAGTGCCGCAGGACAGGGACGAACAGATACGCAGTATTTT.

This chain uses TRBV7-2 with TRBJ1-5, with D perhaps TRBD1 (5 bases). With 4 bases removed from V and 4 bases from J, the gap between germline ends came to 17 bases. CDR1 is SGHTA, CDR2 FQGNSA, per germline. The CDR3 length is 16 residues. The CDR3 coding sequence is TGTGCCAGCAGCTCGGAGGACTGGTGGGGGAATCAGCCCCAGCATTTT. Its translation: CASSSEDWWGNQPQHF.

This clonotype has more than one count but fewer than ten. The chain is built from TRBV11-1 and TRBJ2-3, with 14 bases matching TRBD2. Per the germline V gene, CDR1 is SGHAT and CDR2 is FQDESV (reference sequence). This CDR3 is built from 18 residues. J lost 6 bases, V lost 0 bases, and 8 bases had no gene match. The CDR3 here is CASSLARGLAGGRDTQYF. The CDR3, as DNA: TGTGCCAGCAGCTTAGCGCGCGGACTAGCGGGAGGCCGTGATACGCAGTATTTT.

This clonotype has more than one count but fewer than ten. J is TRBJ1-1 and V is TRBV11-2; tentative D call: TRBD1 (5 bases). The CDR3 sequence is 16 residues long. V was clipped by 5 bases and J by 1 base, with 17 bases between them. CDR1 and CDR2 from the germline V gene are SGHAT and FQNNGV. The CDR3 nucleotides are TGTGCCAGCAGCCCACACGCTAAGACAGAGAACACTGAAGCTTTCTTT. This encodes CASSPHAKTENTEAFF.

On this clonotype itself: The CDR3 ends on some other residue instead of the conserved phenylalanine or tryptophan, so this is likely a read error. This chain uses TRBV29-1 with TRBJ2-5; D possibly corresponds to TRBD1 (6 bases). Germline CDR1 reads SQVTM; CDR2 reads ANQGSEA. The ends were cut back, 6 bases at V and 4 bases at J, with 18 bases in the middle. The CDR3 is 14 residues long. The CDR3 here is CSVDGQQGTETQYL. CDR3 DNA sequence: TGCAGCGTGGACGGACAGCAGGGTACAGAGACCCAGTACCTC.

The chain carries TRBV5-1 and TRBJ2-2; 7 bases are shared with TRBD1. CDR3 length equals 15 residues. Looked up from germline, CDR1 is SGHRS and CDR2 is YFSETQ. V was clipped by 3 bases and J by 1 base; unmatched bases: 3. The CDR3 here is CASSWGQQNTGELFF. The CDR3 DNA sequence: TGCGCCAGCAGCTGGGGACAGCAGAACACCGGGGAGCTGTTTTTT.

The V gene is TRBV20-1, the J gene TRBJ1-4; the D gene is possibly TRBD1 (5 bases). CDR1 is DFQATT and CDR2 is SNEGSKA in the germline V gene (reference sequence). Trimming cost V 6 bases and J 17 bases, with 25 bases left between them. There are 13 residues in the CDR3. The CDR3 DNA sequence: TGCAGTGCCTCACCCTCAGGGAGACAAAATTCTTTTTTT. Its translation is CSASPSGRQNSFF.

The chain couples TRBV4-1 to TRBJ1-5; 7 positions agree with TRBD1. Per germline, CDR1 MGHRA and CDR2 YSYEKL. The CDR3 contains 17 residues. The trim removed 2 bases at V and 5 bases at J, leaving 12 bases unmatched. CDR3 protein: CASSQFATGSIDQPQHF. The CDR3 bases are TGCGCCAGCAGCCAATTCGCGACAGGGAGTATTGATCAGCCCCAGCATTTT.

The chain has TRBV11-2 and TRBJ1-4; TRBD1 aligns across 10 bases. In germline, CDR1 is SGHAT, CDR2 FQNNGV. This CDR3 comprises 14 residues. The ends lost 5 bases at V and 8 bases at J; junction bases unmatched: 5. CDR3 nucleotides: TGTGCCAGCAGCCGGGACAGGGGCGGAGAAAAACTGTTTTTT. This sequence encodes CASSRDRGGEKLFF.

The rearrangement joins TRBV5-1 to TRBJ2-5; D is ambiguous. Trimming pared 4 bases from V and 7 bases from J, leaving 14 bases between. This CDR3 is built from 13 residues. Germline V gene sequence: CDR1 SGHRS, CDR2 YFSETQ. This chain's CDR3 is CASSDPGSGTQYF. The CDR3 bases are TGCGCCAGCAGCGACCCGGGTTCTGGGACCCAGTACTTC.

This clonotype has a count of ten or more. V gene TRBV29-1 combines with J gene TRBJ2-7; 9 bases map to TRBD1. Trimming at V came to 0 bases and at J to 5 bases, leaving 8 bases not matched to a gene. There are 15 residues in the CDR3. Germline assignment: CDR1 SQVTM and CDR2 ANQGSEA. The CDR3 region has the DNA TGCAGCGTTGAAGATCGGGGACAGGGCGTAGACGAGCAGTACTTC. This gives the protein CSVEDRGQGVDEQYF.

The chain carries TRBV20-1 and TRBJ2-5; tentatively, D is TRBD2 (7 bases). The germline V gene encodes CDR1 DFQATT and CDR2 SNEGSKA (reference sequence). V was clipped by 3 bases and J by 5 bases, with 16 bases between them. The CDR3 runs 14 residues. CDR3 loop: CSASRGGLGETQYF. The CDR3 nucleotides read TGCAGTGCTAGTAGGGGGGGCCTGGGGGAGACCCAGTACTTC.

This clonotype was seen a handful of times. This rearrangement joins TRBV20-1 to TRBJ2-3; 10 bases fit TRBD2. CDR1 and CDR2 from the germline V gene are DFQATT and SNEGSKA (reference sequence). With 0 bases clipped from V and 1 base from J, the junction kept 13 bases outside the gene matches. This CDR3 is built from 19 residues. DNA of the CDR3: TGCAGTGCTAGAGACCTTCTCTCCGGACTAGCGGACGGCACAGATACGCAGTATTTT. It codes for CSARDLLSGLADGTDTQYF.

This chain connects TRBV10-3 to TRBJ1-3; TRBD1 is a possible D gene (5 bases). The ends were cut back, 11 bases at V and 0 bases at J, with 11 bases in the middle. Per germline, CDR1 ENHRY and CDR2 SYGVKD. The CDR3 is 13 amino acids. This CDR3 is CAGGTASGNTIYF. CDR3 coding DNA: TGTGCCGGCGGGACCGCCTCTGGAAACACCATATATTTT.

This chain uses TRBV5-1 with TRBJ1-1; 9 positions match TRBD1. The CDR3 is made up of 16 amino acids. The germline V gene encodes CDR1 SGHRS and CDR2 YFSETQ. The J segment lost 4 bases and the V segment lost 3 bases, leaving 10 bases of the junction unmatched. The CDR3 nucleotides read TGCGCCAGCAGCTCACCGGGACAGGGTGGGGTCACTGAAGCTTTCTTT. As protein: CASSSPGQGGVTEAFF.

This CDR3 is CASSGQDQPQHF. Here the CDR3 DNA reads TGTGCCAGCAGCGGACAGGATCAGCCCCAGCATTTT. V gene TRBV5-6 combines with J gene TRBJ1-5; 7 nucleotides agree with TRBD1. This CDR3 contains 12 residues. Germline V CDR1 and CDR2: SGHDT, YYEEEE. The J segment lost 5 bases and the V segment lost 4 bases, leaving 0 bases of the junction unmatched.

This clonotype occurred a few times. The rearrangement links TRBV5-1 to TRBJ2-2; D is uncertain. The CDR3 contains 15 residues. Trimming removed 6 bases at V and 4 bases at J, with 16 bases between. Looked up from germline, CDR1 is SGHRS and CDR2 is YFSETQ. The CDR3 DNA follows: TGCGCCAGCAAATCACTGGAGCTGAGCACCGGGGAGCTGTTTTTT. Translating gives CASKSLELSTGELFF.

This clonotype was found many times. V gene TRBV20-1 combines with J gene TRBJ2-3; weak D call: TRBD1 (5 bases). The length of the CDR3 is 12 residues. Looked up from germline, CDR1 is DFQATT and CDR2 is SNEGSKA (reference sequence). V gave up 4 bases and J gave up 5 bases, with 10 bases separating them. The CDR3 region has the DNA TGCAGTGCTATGGAGCAGGGAGATACGCAGTATTTT. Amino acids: CSAMEQGDTQYF.

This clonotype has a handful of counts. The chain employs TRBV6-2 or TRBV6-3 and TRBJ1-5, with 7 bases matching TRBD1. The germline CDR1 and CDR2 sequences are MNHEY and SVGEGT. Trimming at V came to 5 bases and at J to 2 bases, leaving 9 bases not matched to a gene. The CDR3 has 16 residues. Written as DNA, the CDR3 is TGTGCCAGCAGTCGCCAGGGGGGCGCGGGCAATCAGCCCCAGCATTTT. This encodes CASSRQGGAGNQPQHF.

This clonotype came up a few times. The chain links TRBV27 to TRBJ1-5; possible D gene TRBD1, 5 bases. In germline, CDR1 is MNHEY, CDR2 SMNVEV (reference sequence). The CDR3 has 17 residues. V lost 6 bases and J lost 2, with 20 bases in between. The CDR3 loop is CASSSIQGRLGNQPQHF. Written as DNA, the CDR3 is TGTGCCAGCAGCTCCATTCAGGGTCGATTGGGCAATCAGCCCCAGCATTTT.